The 15 T cell receptor beta chains presented below share a single source sample, sequenced in a study of identical twins. From the 5' RACE reads, TCRdb called clonotypes with MiXCR, one entry per CDR3 protein. Of over 250,000 distinct CDR3 sequences detected, roughly 10% appear once; the ten largest clones hold around 7.1%. These same records also appear under a second study, on yellow fever vaccine responses in identical twins.

The sequencing input was CD8+ T cells sorted from blood. All receptors derive from a woman in her late teens or twenties in good health.

This clonotype was recorded many times. This sequence joins TRBV29-1 and TRBJ2-3, with D tentatively TRBD2 (6 bases). Germline V CDR1 and CDR2: SQVTM, ANQGSEA. V lost 7 bases, J lost 2 bases, and 13 bases lay in between. The CDR3 extends over 13 amino acids. CDR3 coding DNA: TGCAGCGCCTGGGCGGGGAACACAGATACGCAGTATTTT. This encodes CSAWAGNTDTQYF.

This clonotype was recorded at least ten times. The chain joins TRBV7-9 to TRBJ2-1, with TRBD1 matching over 7 bases. V was pared by 5 bases and J by 5 bases, with 9 bases of the junction left unmatched. In germline, CDR1 is SEHNR, CDR2 FQNEAQ (reference sequence). This CDR3 has 15 amino acids. This CDR3 reads CASSPPGTADNEQFF. The CDR3 DNA reads as TGTGCCAGCAGCCCGCCGGGGACAGCAGACAATGAGCAGTTCTTC. Together with reference TRBV7-9 and TRBJ2-1, the CDR3 gives the full variable domain: DTGVSQNPRHKITKRGQNVTFRCDPISEHNRLYWYRQTLGQGPEFLTYFQNEAQLEKSRLLSDRFSAERPKGSFSTLEIQRTEQGDSAMYLCASSPPGTADNEQFFGPGTRLTVL.

The chain carries TRBV3-1 and TRBJ2-5; D is unclear. In germline, CDR1 is LGHDT, CDR2 YNNKEL (reference sequence). Trimming cost V 0 bases and J 4 bases, with 3 bases left between them. The CDR3 is 12 amino acids. The CDR3 here is CASSQEAETQYF. The CDR3 DNA follows: TGTGCCAGCAGCCAAGAAGCAGAGACCCAGTACTTC.

This clonotype was counted ten times or more. This chain uses TRBV7-9 with TRBJ2-7, with D tentatively TRBD1 (5 bases). This CDR3 is built from 11 residues. Germline CDR1 and CDR2: SEHNR and FQNEAQ (reference sequence). Trimming left V 3 bases short and J 9 bases short, with 9 bases between. The CDR3 is CASSFQGGQYF. The CDR3 region has the DNA TGTGCCAGCAGCTTTCAGGGTGGGCAGTACTTC.

This clonotype was seen ten or more times. The chain links TRBV20-1 to TRBJ1-4, with D maybe TRBD1 (5 bases). Germline lookup yields CDR1 DFQATT and CDR2 SNEGSKA (reference sequence). Trimming took 0 bases from V and 5 from J, leaving 13 bases between them. CDR3 length: 15 residues. The CDR3, as DNA: TGCAGTGCTAGAGAGGCAGTGACAGAGAATGAAAAACTGTTTTTT. Translation: CSAREAVTENEKLFF.

This clonotype was counted a few times. CDR3 DNA sequence: TGTGCCAGCAGCCCCTACAGGGGGTACGGGTACGAGCAGTACTTC. Its translation: CASSPYRGYGYEQYF. The chain couples TRBV3-1 to TRBJ2-7, with 8 bases identical to TRBD1. There are 15 residues in the CDR3. The junction had 9 bases not matched to a gene; V was cut back by 4 bases and J by 4 bases. Germline values: CDR1 LGHDT, CDR2 YNNKEL (reference sequence).

This clonotype was recorded many times. The chain joins TRBV9 to TRBJ2-1; D is perhaps TRBD1 (5 bases). Trimming cost V 0 bases and J 3 bases, with 10 bases left between them. Germline CDR1 and CDR2: SGDLS and YYNGEE. The CDR3 totals 15 residues. For the CDR3, the DNA is TGTGCCAGCAGCGTAGAAGGGGCGGACTACAATGAGCAGTTCTTC. It encodes CASSVEGADYNEQFF.

The chain has TRBV27 and TRBJ2-5; D may be TRBD1 (6 bases). Between the trimmed V and J ends, which lost 1 base and 1 base, there was a span of 13 bases. The CDR3 covers 16 residues. Germline CDR1 and CDR2: MNHEY and SMNVEV (reference sequence). The CDR3 bases are TGTGCCAGCAGTTTATACGCAGGGGCGGTCCAAGAGACCCAGTACTTC. Amino acid sequence: CASSLYAGAVQETQYF.

This clonotype was counted many times. The V gene is TRBV28, the J gene TRBJ2-7; no reliable D call. CDR3 size: 16 residues. V lost 3 bases and J lost 1, with 16 bases in between. From germline, CDR1 is MDHEN and CDR2 SYDVKM. CDR3 bases: TGTGCCAGCAGTTTTCACAGACAACCACCTTCCTACGAGCAGTACTTC. Translated, it gives CASSFHRQPPSYEQYF. Full variable domain (remainder filled in from reference TRBV28 and TRBJ2-7): DVKVTQSSRYLVKRTGEKVFLECVQDMDHENMFWYRQDPGLGLRLIYFSYDVKMKEKGDIPEGYSVSREKKERFSLILESASTNQTSMYLCASSFHRQPPSYEQYFGPGTRLTVT.

This clonotype was counted a few times. The chain combines TRBV7-9 with TRBJ2-7; 7 bases align to TRBD1. This CDR3 region has 13 residues. Germline lookup yields CDR1 SEHNR and CDR2 FQNEAQ (reference sequence). J lost 4 bases, V lost 5 bases, and 5 bases had no gene match. CDR3 in amino acids: CASSLLGQYEQYF. The CDR3 region has the DNA TGTGCCAGCAGCCTGCTGGGACAGTACGAGCAGTACTTC.

This clonotype was counted only a few times. The chain links TRBV6-2 or TRBV6-3 to TRBJ2-3; 7 bases line up with TRBD2. The length of the CDR3 is 18 residues. Germline V gene lookup returns CDR1 MNHEY and CDR2 SVGEGT. V shed 0 bases and J 5 bases; nucleotides not matched to a gene: 14. The CDR3 loop is CASSYSPPTSLGGDTQYF. CDR3 sequence (DNA): TGTGCCAGCAGTTACTCCCCCCCGACTAGCCTTGGGGGAGATACGCAGTATTTT.

This chain joins TRBV11-1 and TRBJ2-1, with 8 bases that match TRBD1. The V gene's germline CDR1 is SGHAT and CDR2 FQDESV (reference sequence). The CDR3 totals 14 residues. J lost 8 bases, V lost 6 bases, and 9 bases had no gene match. The CDR3 here is CASSFGQGLDEQFF. As DNA, the CDR3 is TGTGCCAGCAGTTTCGGACAGGGCTTGGATGAGCAGTTCTTC.

In its sample, this clonotype was seen many times. The CDR3 bases are TGTGCCAGCAGTTTGATAGCGGGAGGGCCCTCAAATACGCAGTATTTT. It is translated as CASSLIAGGPSNTQYF. The chain has TRBV27 and TRBJ2-3, with 11 bases that match TRBD2. This CDR3 is built from 16 residues. The germline V gene encodes CDR1 MNHEY and CDR2 SMNVEV (reference sequence). Losses at the gene ends were 3 bases for V and 7 bases for J; bases not matched to a gene: 9.

This sequence joins TRBV18 and TRBJ2-3, with a weak D call TRBD1 (5 bases). The CDR3 contains 14 residues. The V end lost 9 bases, the J end lost 2 bases, and 15 bases lay between the germline ends. CDR1 KGHSH and CDR2 LQKENI come from the germline V gene. The CDR3 region has the DNA TGTGCCAGTACTGAAGGGGCCAACACAGATACGCAGTATTTT. Translating gives CASTEGANTDTQYF.

This clonotype was detected only a few times. The gene calls are TRBV7-9 and TRBJ2-1; unclear D gene. Germline CDR1 reads SEHNR; CDR2 reads FQNEAQ (reference sequence). This CDR3 is 12 amino acids long. V lost 5 bases, J lost 9 bases, and 11 bases lay in between. The CDR3 sequence is CASSPRESEQFF. CDR3 nucleotide sequence: TGTGCCAGCAGCCCCCGTGAGAGTGAGCAGTTCTTC. Combining the CDR3 with reference TRBV7-9 and TRBJ2-1 gives the whole variable domain DTGVSQNPRHKITKRGQNVTFRCDPISEHNRLYWYRQTLGQGPEFLTYFQNEAQLEKSRLLSDRFSAERPKGSFSTLEIQRTEQGDSAMYLCASSPRESEQFFGPGTRLTVL.